The clone carrying this T cell receptor (beta chain) was observed a single time. The data derive from a study of blood T cell repertoires in COVID-19. Turning to the study itself: From the United States, Italy and Spain came samples of acute and convalescent COVID-19. T cells, B-cell-depleted T cells, or PBMCs provided the cDNA or gDNA that served as material.

The table came from immunoSEQ multiplex PCR; TCRdb's copy has only in-frame clones and leaves some out. The sample shows about 220,000 clones, roughly 88% of them seen only once. Germline V lookup: CDR1 MNHEY, CDR2 SMNVEV (reference sequence). This CDR3 contains 16 residues. The V end lost 8 bases, the J end lost 0 bases, and 17 bases lay between the germline ends. This TCR came from a man aged 50 or older with active or convalescent COVID-19. The sequencing input was peripheral blood. This chain connects TRBV27 to TRBJ2-1, with D uncertain. The CDR3: CASGRIVRSSYNEQFF. The CDR3 DNA sequence: TGTGCCAGCGGCCGGATTGTGCGGAGCTCCTACAATGAGCAGTTCTTC.